Each of the 6 T cell receptor beta chains below was sequenced from the same sample in a study of shared clonotypes between healthy human individuals. CD45RO-negative, CCR7-positively selected cells formed the naive CD8 fraction, excluding terminally differentiated effector memory CD45RA+ cells. Data came from immunoSEQ multiplex PCR; TCRdb stores just in-frame clones and leaves some out. The sample carries about 1.9 million clones, 90% to 95% recorded once. The specimen sequenced was naive CD8+ T cells from PBMCs. These receptors were obtained from a man aged 18 to 35 in good health. Some clones in this sample may be carry-over from other donors' samples.

Of note for this clone: The sample contains more than one DNA sequence encoding this CDR3. The chain couples TRBV5-1 to TRBJ2-7; no definite D call. The CDR3 runs 12 residues. Germline lookup yields CDR1 SGHRS and CDR2 YFSETQ. Trimming cost V 0 bases and J 4 bases, with 5 bases left between them. Here the CDR3 DNA reads TGCGCCAGCAGCTTGGGTGGATACGAGCAGTACTTC. Residues: CASSLGGYEQYF.

As regards this clone: Different DNA sequences within this sample yield the same CDR3. The chain links TRBV7-9 to TRBJ2-1, with D perhaps TRBD1 (6 bases). In germline, CDR1 is SEHNR, CDR2 FQNEAQ (reference sequence). The V gene lost 2 bases and the J gene lost 3 bases, with 11 bases spanning the gap. CDR3 length: 15 amino acids. The CDR3 DNA follows: TGTGCCAGCAGCTTATCAGGGGTACTCTACAATGAGCAGTTCTTC. As protein: CASSLSGVLYNEQFF.

About this clone: The same CDR3 can be traced to other DNA sequences in this sample. J is TRBJ2-6 and V is TRBV25-1; no clear D gene. CDR1 MGHDK and CDR2 SYGVNS come from the germline V gene. Trimming took 5 bases from V and 1 from J, leaving 6 bases between them. The CDR3 runs 14 residues. The chain's CDR3 is CASSSGSGANVLTF. The CDR3 DNA is TGTGCCAGCAGTTCGGGTTCTGGGGCCAACGTCCTGACTTTC.

V usage is TRBV5-6 and J usage is TRBJ1-1; D is possibly TRBD1 (5 bases). The CDR3 totals 14 residues. Germline V gene data show CDR1 as SGHDT and CDR2 as YYEEEE. Trimming cost V 1 base and J 2 bases, with 9 bases left between them. The CDR3 DNA sequence: TGTGCCAGCAGCTTGATGGGGGATAACACTGAAGCTTTCTTT. It specifies CASSLMGDNTEAFF.

About this clone itself: This is likely a read error, given that the CDR3 carries no conserved phenylalanine or tryptophan at its end. No DNA is shown, since the ends of the CDR3 on it are uncertain; the CDR3 is the one TCRdb lists. The genes are TRBV29-1 and TRBJ1-2; the D call in the table, TRBD1, was not verified against the DNA. In germline, CDR1 is SQVTM, CDR2 ANQGSEA. The CDR3 numbers 10 amino acids, ends counted. The CDR3 sequence: CSVGPQGAFS.

The chain recombines TRBV19 with TRBJ2-2; no clear D. The germline V gene has CDR1 LNHDA and CDR2 SQIVND (reference sequence). V was trimmed by 6 bases and J by 4 bases, leaving 12 bases between them. This CDR3 spans 14 amino acids. The DNA of the CDR3 is TGTGCCAGTAGGATGGTCAGTGGCACCGGGGAGCTGTTTTTT. Translating it yields CASRMVSGTGELFF.